This T cell receptor beta chain was sequenced in a study of OX40 agonist ivuxolimab in advanced cancers. The study's findings and limits: Relative to CD4+, CD8+ T cells held more expanded clones on average. At doses 0.1 to 3.0 mg/kg, CD4+ and CD8+ clones expanded. Patients with a partial response at 0.1-3.0 mg/kg had among the lowest clonal expansion.

Libraries were prepared by immunoSEQ multiplex PCR; TCRdb keeps only in-frame clonotypes and omits some of them. The table includes about 90,000 clones, more than 80% detected once. Points on this clone: No antigen is known for it.

The sequence came from an adult with an advanced solid tumor such as melanoma, head and neck, liver or kidney cancer. Here the sequenced sample was CD4+ or CD8+ T cells sorted from blood, taken in a trial of the OX40 agonist ivuxolimab.

This CDR3 is CAISETDSSYGYTF. CDR3 DNA sequence: TGTGCCATCAGTGAGACCGACAGTAGCTATGGCTACACCTTC. The J gene is TRBJ1-2, the V gene TRBV10-3; tentative D call: TRBD1 (5 bases). CDR1 and CDR2 from the germline V gene are ENHRY and SYGVKD. The CDR3 length is 14 residues. The V end lost 2 bases, the J end lost 4 bases, and 11 bases lay between the germline ends.